Listed here are 29 T cell receptor beta chains from one sample, sequenced in a study of blood T cell repertoires in COVID-19. Clones were read by immunoSEQ multiplex PCR, and TCRdb kept only the in-frame ones, dropping some. The sample has under 200,000 clones, around 79% seen once. The sample taken for sequencing was PBMCs or T cells enriched from blood (not recorded which). The receptors derive from a man in his fifties or sixties who had recovered from COVID-19.

The chain combines TRBV5-1 with TRBJ2-1; 8 positions agree with TRBD2. J gave up 8 bases and V 3 bases, and 13 bases lay outside the gene matches. CDR3 length: 16 residues. From germline, CDR1 is SGHRS and CDR2 YFSETQ. CDR3 bases: TGCGCCAGCAGCTCTCTACGGGGCGGGGGGACCGATGAGCAGTTCTTC. This encodes CASSSLRGGGTDEQFF.

The chain links TRBV5-1 to TRBJ1-5, with a weak D call TRBD1 (5 bases). The CDR3 is 15 residues long. V dropped 0 bases and J dropped 4 bases, with 11 bases sitting between them. Germline V gene sequence: CDR1 SGHRS, CDR2 YFSETQ. The CDR3 region is CASSLGQGRNQPQHF. CDR3 nucleotide sequence: TGCGCCAGCAGCTTGGGTCAGGGTAGGAATCAGCCCCAGCATTTT. The full variable domain, its missing parts supplied by reference TRBV5-1 and TRBJ1-5, is KAGVTQTPRYLIKTRGQQVTLSCSPISGHRSVSWYQQTPGQGLQFLFEYFSETQRNKGNFPGRFSGRQFSNSRSEMNVSTLELGDSALYLCASSLGQGRNQPQHFGDGTRLSIL.

There are a few counts of this clone. The V call is TRBV5-1, the J call TRBJ1-1; weak D call: TRBD1 (6 bases). CDR1 is SGHRS, CDR2 YFSETQ, per germline. This CDR3 region has 14 residues. Trimming left V 4 bases short and J 4 bases short, with 14 bases between. The CDR3 loop reads CASSDRGIATEAFF. CDR3 nucleotide sequence: TGCGCCAGCAGCGATAGGGGGATAGCCACTGAAGCTTTCTTT.

This clone is a singleton in its sample. The chain is built from TRBV27 and TRBJ1-2; D may be TRBD1 (6 bases). CDR3 size: 14 residues. Trimming took 1 base from V and 10 from J, leaving 16 bases between them. Germline CDR1 MNHEY, CDR2 SMNVEV (reference sequence). The CDR3 here is CASSLFTGGEPYTF. DNA of the CDR3: TGTGCCAGCAGTTTATTTACGGGGGGCGAGCCCTACACCTTC.

This chain connects TRBV3-1 (or the pseudogene TRBV3-2) to TRBJ2-5, with 8 bases lining up with TRBD1. The CDR3 contains 16 residues. After removal of 0 bases from V and 4 bases from J, the junction contained 7 bases not matched to a gene. Germline values: CDR1 LGHDT, CDR2 YNNKEL (reference sequence). Written as DNA, the CDR3 is TGTGCCAGCAGCCAAGAAGGGGGACAGGTACGAGAGACCCAGTACTTC. This codes for CASSQEGGQVRETQYF.

The chain combines TRBV28 with TRBJ2-7; no firm D call. V dropped 3 bases and J dropped 5 bases, with 8 bases sitting between them. CDR1 is MDHEN, CDR2 SYDVKM, per germline. This CDR3 region has 12 residues. This chain's CDR3 is CASSLSVHEQYF. The CDR3 DNA reads as TGTGCCAGCAGTTTGTCTGTCCACGAGCAGTACTTC. The complete variable domain, with remaining parts taken from reference TRBV28 and TRBJ2-7, reads DVKVTQSSRYLVKRTGEKVFLECVQDMDHENMFWYRQDPGLGLRLIYFSYDVKMKEKGDIPEGYSVSREKKERFSLILESASTNQTSMYLCASSLSVHEQYFGPGTRLTVT.

The rearrangement joins TRBV19 to TRBJ2-3; 8 nucleotides align to TRBD2. With 7 bases clipped from V and 4 bases from J, the junction kept 7 bases outside the gene matches. The CDR3 consists of 14 residues. In germline, CDR1 is LNHDA, CDR2 SQIVND (reference sequence). For the CDR3, the DNA is TGTGCCAGTACCCCGGGACTAGGAGCAGATACGCAGTATTTT. It specifies CASTPGLGADTQYF.

The J gene is TRBJ1-6, the V gene TRBV10-3, with D possibly matching TRBD1 (6 bases). Germline CDR1 ENHRY, CDR2 SYGVKD. The CDR3 has 15 residues. Trimming took off 4 bases at V and 6 bases at J, with 13 bases between the two ends. The CDR3 DNA reads TGTGCCATCAGTGGAGAAGGGGGTGCTAATTCACCCCTCCACTTT. Translated: CAISGEGGANSPLHF.

The chain is built from TRBV5-1 and TRBJ2-1; 10 positions agree with TRBD1. The junction had 9 bases not matched to a gene; V was cut back by 4 bases and J by 5 bases. This CDR3 comprises 16 residues. Germline V lookup: CDR1 SGHRS, CDR2 YFSETQ. CDR3 nucleotides: TGCGCCAGCAGCCCGGTGACAGGGGGCACCCACAATGAGCAGTTCTTC. Residues: CASSPVTGGTHNEQFF.

This clone was counted a few times. The rearrangement links TRBV7-8 to TRBJ1-2; tentative D call: TRBD1 (5 bases). V lost 6 bases and J 2 bases, leaving 10 bases between the germline ends. The CDR3 loop spans 13 amino acids. CDR1 SGHVS and CDR2 FQNEAQ come from the germline V gene. In DNA form, the CDR3 reads TGTGCCAGCAGGCCTCAGGGAAACTATGGCTACACCTTC. Residues: CASRPQGNYGYTF. The full variable domain, rest sourced from reference TRBV7-8 and TRBJ1-2, is GAGVSQSPRYKVAKRGQDVALRCDPISGHVSLFWYQQALGQGPEFLTYFQNEAQLDKSGLPSDRFFAERPEGSVSTLKIQRTQQEDSAVYLCASRPQGNYGYTFGSGTRLTVV.

This clone was detected only a few times. The V gene is TRBV5-1, the J gene TRBJ2-1; 8 bases are a match to TRBD2. CDR3 length equals 17 residues. With V trimmed by 1 base and J by 5 bases, 11 bases remained unmatched. Germline CDR1 SGHRS, CDR2 YFSETQ. The CDR3 spells CASSLIMPSGSNNEQFF. The CDR3 nucleotides read TGCGCCAGCAGCTTGATTATGCCTAGCGGGTCAAACAATGAGCAGTTCTTC. The entire variable domain, with the rest obtained from reference TRBV5-1 and TRBJ2-1, is as follows: KAGVTQTPRYLIKTRGQQVTLSCSPISGHRSVSWYQQTPGQGLQFLFEYFSETQRNKGNFPGRFSGRQFSNSRSEMNVSTLELGDSALYLCASSLIMPSGSNNEQFFGPGTRLTVL.

The chain has TRBV19 and TRBJ2-7, with 7 nucleotides matching TRBD1. The V and J ends lost 4 bases and 1 base, in that order; junction bases with no gene match: 10. CDR3 length: 16 amino acids. The V gene's germline CDR1 is LNHDA and CDR2 SQIVND (reference sequence). The CDR3 DNA sequence: TGTGCCAGTAGTACACTAGGGACAGCTACATCCTACGAGCAGTACTTC. This sequence encodes CASSTLGTATSYEQYF.

J is TRBJ2-7 and V is TRBV7-9, with TRBD2 as a possible D gene (7 bases). CDR1 is SEHNR, CDR2 FQNEAQ, per germline (reference sequence). The CDR3 has 14 amino acids. The V end was cut by 5 bases, the J end by 3 bases, with 14 bases between. CDR3 sequence reads: CASSRGGGLYEQYF. The CDR3 DNA is TGTGCCAGCAGCCGGGGAGGGGGGCTCTACGAGCAGTACTTC.

V is TRBV3-1 (or the pseudogene TRBV3-2) and J is TRBJ1-1, with D uncertain. The V and J ends lost 2 bases and 6 bases respectively, with 16 bases between them. Per germline, CDR1 LGHDT and CDR2 YNNKEL (reference sequence). CDR3 size: 15 residues. The CDR3 DNA reads TGTGCCAGCAGCCAATCCGGGATTCCAGGCGCTGAAGCTTTCTTT. This encodes CASSQSGIPGAEAFF.

The V gene is TRBV27, the J gene TRBJ2-1; 9 nucleotides align to TRBD2. This CDR3 comprises 16 residues. V gave up 10 bases and J gave up 5 bases; unmatched junction bases: 15. Germline CDR1 and CDR2: MNHEY and SMNVEV (reference sequence). The chain's CDR3 is CANPGGREGRNNEQFF. The CDR3 coding sequence is TGTGCCAATCCTGGGGGGCGGGAGGGCCGAAACAATGAGCAGTTCTTC.

This clone turned up a few times. At one end the junction does not follow the germline gene, possibly because of a read error. The chain recombines TRBV7-7 with TRBJ2-1, with D possibly TRBD2 on 7 matching bases. The germline CDR1 and CDR2 sequences are SSHAT and FNYEAQ (reference sequence). The length of the CDR3 is 13 residues. CDR3 amino acids: CASSPGGGPEQFF. The DNA for the CDR3 is TGTGCTAGCAGCCCTGGGGGGGGGCCTGAGCAGTTCTTC.

The chain is built from TRBV5-1 and TRBJ2-7; TRBD1 matches 7 bases. V was clipped by 9 bases and J by 7 bases; unmatched bases: 13. There are 13 residues in the CDR3. Germline V gives CDR1 SGHRS, CDR2 YFSETQ. This chain's CDR3 is CATSGQASREQYF. The CDR3 DNA reads TGCGCCACCTCTGGACAGGCCTCGCGGGAGCAGTACTTC. Full variable domain (missing parts from reference TRBV5-1 and TRBJ2-7): KAGVTQTPRYLIKTRGQQVTLSCSPISGHRSVSWYQQTPGQGLQFLFEYFSETQRNKGNFPGRFSGRQFSNSRSEMNVSTLELGDSALYLCATSGQASREQYFGPGTRLTVT.

The chain combines TRBV6-5 with TRBJ2-5, with D perhaps matching TRBD1 (5 bases). The CDR3 contains 12 residues. Germline CDR1 and CDR2: MNHEY and SVGAGI. V was shortened by 6 bases and J by 1 base, with 6 bases between the two germline ends. Here the CDR3 reads CASRDTQETQYF. The CDR3 region has the DNA TGTGCCAGCAGGGACACCCAAGAGACCCAGTACTTC.

This clone has just one count. The chain uses TRBV28 and TRBJ1-1; possibly TRBD1 for D (5 bases). The ends were cut back, 5 bases at V and 2 bases at J, with 9 bases in the middle. The CDR3 is made up of 13 amino acids. Germline assignment: CDR1 MDHEN and CDR2 SYDVKM. CDR3 residues: CASSDSINTEAFF. In DNA, the CDR3 is TGTGCCAGCAGTGACAGCATCAACACTGAAGCTTTCTTT.

The genes are TRBV6-5 and TRBJ2-3, with TRBD1 matching 10 bases. The CDR3 contains 15 residues. The germline V gene has CDR1 MNHEY and CDR2 SVGAGI. V trimming: 8 bases; J trimming: 4 bases; junction bases outside the gene matches: 9. In DNA, the CDR3 is TGTGCCAGCGCTAGGGACAGGGGTTCTGCAGATACGCAGTATTTT. It is translated as CASARDRGSADTQYF.

This clone turned up a few times. The rearrangement uses TRBV19 and TRBJ2-5; D may be TRBD1 (6 bases). The V and J ends lost 6 bases and 2 bases respectively, with 10 bases between them. CDR1 is LNHDA and CDR2 is SQIVND in the germline V gene (reference sequence). The CDR3 has 13 amino acids. The DNA for the CDR3 is TGTGCCAGTAGGATACAGGGACAAGAGACCCAGTACTTC. Encoded protein: CASRIQGQETQYF. The entire variable domain, with the rest obtained from reference TRBV19 and TRBJ2-5, is as follows: DGGITQSPKYLFRKEGQNVTLSCEQNLNHDAMYWYRQDPGQGLRLIYYSQIVNDFQKGDIAEGYSVSREKKESFPLTVTSAQKNPTAFYLCASRIQGQETQYFGPGTRLLVL.

With regard to this clone: Other DNA sequences in the sample encode the same CDR3. The rearrangement uses TRBV7-3 and TRBJ2-3, with TRBD2 identical over 8 bases. The V segment lost 5 bases and the J segment 6 bases; nucleotides outside the gene matches: 7. This CDR3 contains 14 residues. Per germline, CDR1 SGHTA and CDR2 FQGTGA. In DNA, the CDR3 is TGTGCCAGCAGCCTGGGGCTAGCGGGTGATACGCAGTATTTT. Translation gives CASSLGLAGDTQYF.

V usage is TRBV18 and J usage is TRBJ1-1; D may be TRBD1 (5 bases). CDR3 length equals 11 residues. Trimming took 4 bases from V and 10 from J, leaving 10 bases between them. The germline V gene has CDR1 KGHSH and CDR2 LQKENI. CDR3 bases: TGTGCCAGCTCACTGGGGCAGAGAGCTTTCTTT. Translation gives CASSLGQRAFF.

J is TRBJ2-7 and V is TRBV27, with D perhaps matching TRBD2 (7 bases). V was cut by 5 bases and J by 0 bases, with 14 bases left in between. The CDR3 spans 15 residues. Germline assignment: CDR1 MNHEY and CDR2 SMNVEV (reference sequence). CDR3 bases: TGTGCCAGCAGTAACCTTGGGGGGGCCTCCTACGAGCAGTACTTC. Amino acids: CASSNLGGASYEQYF.

J is TRBJ1-5 and V is TRBV18; 7 positions agree with TRBD1. The CDR3 contains 14 residues. The V gene's germline CDR1 is KGHSH and CDR2 LQKENI. V dropped 3 bases and J dropped 5; count of bases not matched to a gene: 4. The CDR3 coding sequence is TGTGCCAGCTCACCGGGACAGATTTATCAGCCCCAGCATTTT. It yields the protein CASSPGQIYQPQHF. The whole variable domain, filled in from reference TRBV18 and TRBJ1-5, reads NAGVMQNPRHLVRRRGQEARLRCSPMKGHSHVYWYRQLPEEGLKFMVYLQKENIIDESGMPKERFSAEFPKEGPSILRIQQVVRGDSAAYFCASSPGQIYQPQHFGDGTRLSIL.

The sample holds one count of this clone. The V call is TRBV28, the J call TRBJ2-7; 8 bases are shared with TRBD1. Per the germline V gene, CDR1 is MDHEN and CDR2 is SYDVKM. The CDR3 loop spans 14 amino acids. Unmatched junction bases numbered 6, after V lost 6 bases and J lost 2 bases. The CDR3 DNA is TGTGCCAGCAGCAGGGGGCTCGCAACCTACGAGCAGTACTTC. Encoded protein: CASSRGLATYEQYF.

The chain recombines TRBV7-2 with TRBJ1-6, with D hard to call. Germline CDR1 reads SGHTA; CDR2 reads FQGNSA. V lost 5 bases and J 7 bases, leaving 21 bases between the germline ends. This CDR3 spans 17 amino acids. CDR3 sequence (DNA): TGTGCCAGCAGCCCCCGGACTGGGTCATATGGGAATTCACCCCTCCACTTT. The encoded protein is CASSPRTGSYGNSPLHF.

The chain uses TRBV4-2 and TRBJ2-7; a possible D gene is TRBD2 (6 bases). Trimming shortened V by 4 bases and J by 2 bases, and 18 bases separated the two germline ends. CDR1 and CDR2 from the germline V gene are LGHNA and YNFKEQ. CDR3 length equals 16 residues. The CDR3 loop is CASSPGGRGGAYEQYF. The CDR3 DNA follows: TGTGCCAGCAGCCCAGGAGGCCGCGGAGGGGCCTACGAGCAGTACTTC.

The rearrangement joins TRBV7-9 to TRBJ1-2, with D maybe TRBD1 (6 bases). Looked up from germline, CDR1 is SEHNR and CDR2 is FQNEAQ (reference sequence). This CDR3 has 13 residues. V was cut by 4 bases and J by 2 bases, with 8 bases left in between. The CDR3 DNA sequence: TGTGCCAGCAGCTCAACAGGGAACTATGGCTACACCTTC. Amino acid sequence: CASSSTGNYGYTF.